A single T cell receptor beta chain is shown here with its context. The antigen remains unidentified. This CDR3 contains 14 residues. Germline lookup yields CDR1 SGHVS and CDR2 FNYEAQ. The junction had 2 bases not matched to a gene; V was cut back by 5 bases and J by 5 bases. These data originate in a study of shared clonotypes between healthy human individuals. Sequencing used immunoSEQ multiplex PCR; TCRdb keeps in-frame clones, though not all of them. The sample contains over a million clones, around 75% of which appear only once. Broader study findings: Roughly 5% of naive CD4 clonotypes were shared across a few donors.

Sample: memory CD4+ T cells sorted from blood. Subset given: CD45RA-negative fraction. The chain joins TRBV7-6 to TRBJ2-2; 10 bases map to TRBD1. This sequence originates from a man aged 18-30 years in good health. The CDR3 here is CASSPGQGTGELFF. The DNA for the CDR3 is TGTGCCAGCAGCCCGGGACAGGGGACCGGGGAGCTGTTTTTT.